A selection of T cell receptor beta chains follows, all from one sample in a study of chemoradiotherapy in HPV16-positive cancers. The method was immunoSEQ multiplex PCR; TCRdb's version includes in-frame clones alone and lacks a portion of them. The sample lists some 890 clones, 76% occurring once. Sequencing was performed on tumor tissue, taken from a patient who underwent chemoradiotherapy. The receptors here all came from a human donor with HPV-associated anogenital cancer. Each CDR3 is given with its conserved first and last residue. A D gene is named only where the DNA matches it firmly. Not every row has a clone size; where given, it reads once, few, many or a size class.

D gene | J gene | clone size | V gene | CDR3 protein | CDR3 DNA
. | TRBJ1-3 | once | TRBV7-9 | CASSFNSAGASGNTIYF | TGTGCCAGCAGCTTCAATTCCGCCGGAGCCTCTGGAAACACCATATATTTT
. | TRBJ1-4 | few | TRBV25-1 | CASQHGRPPNEKLFF | TGTGCCAGCCAACACGGCCGTCCTCCTAATGAAAAACTGTTTTTT
TRBD2 | TRBJ2-3 | . | TRBV6-4 | CASSDSSGGADTQYF | TGTGCCAGCAGTGACTCTAGCGGGGGGGCAGATACGCAGTATTTT
TRBD1 | TRBJ2-5 | . | TRBV19 | CASSRDRGQRETQYF | TGTGCCAGTAGCCGCGACAGGGGGCAGAGGGAGACCCAGTACTTC
. | TRBJ2-3 | . | TRBV11-3 | CASSLGRGTQYF | TGTGCCAGCAGCTTAGGTAGAGGTACGCAGTATTTT
TRBD1 | TRBJ2-1 | . | TRBV2 | CASSQGDPNEQFF | TGTGCCAGCAGCCAGGGGGACCCCAATGAGCAGTTCTTC
TRBD1 | TRBJ1-1 | . | TRBV29-1 | CSVKQGANTEAFF | TGCAGCGTTAAACAGGGGGCAAACACTGAAGCTTTCTTT
TRBD1 | TRBJ1-6 | . | TRBV30 | CAWGDSMNSPLHF | TGTGCCTGGGGGGACAGCATGAATTCACCCCTCCACTTT
. | TRBJ1-4 | . | TRBV7-9 | CASSPQGTNEKLFF | TGTGCCAGCAGCCCCCAGGGAACTAATGAAAAACTGTTTTTT
TRBD2 | TRBJ2-3 | once | TRBV4-2 | CASSQDLAGGTDTQYF | TGTGCCAGCAGCCAAGATCTAGCGGGGGGCACAGATACGCAGTATTTT
. | TRBJ2-5 | . | TRBV7-3 | CASSKGGGNGETQYF | TGTGCCAGCAGCAAAGGGGGAGGGAATGGAGAGACCCAGTACTTC
. | TRBJ2-7 | . | TRBV9 | CASSLQGAVGSEQYF | TGTGCCAGCAGCCTCCAAGGGGCAGTAGGTAGCGAGCAGTACTTC
TRBD2 | TRBJ2-3 | . | TRBV25-1 | CASSEFGGGALNTQYF | TGTGCCAGCAGTGAATTTGGCGGGGGGGCTCTGAATACGCAGTATTTT
. | TRBJ2-7 | . | TRBV5-1 | CASSLVAEYEQYF | TGCGCCAGCAGCTTGGTGGCAGAATACGAGCAGTACTTC
. | TRBJ2-1 | few | TRBV5-1 | CASTVTSPSSYNEQFF | TGCGCCAGCACCGTAACTAGCCCGAGCTCCTACAATGAGCAGTTCTTC
. | TRBJ2-1 | . | TRBV4-1 | CASSQRQGGSYNEQFF | TGCGCCAGCAGCCAACGACAGGGAGGATCCTACAATGAGCAGTTCTTC
. | TRBJ2-6 | . | TRBV29-1 | CSVATSGANVLTF | TGCAGCGTTGCCACCTCTGGGGCCAACGTCCTGACTTTC
. | TRBJ2-7 | . | TRBV5-1 | CASSPPFGEQYF | TGCGCCAGCAGCCCACCGTTTGGAGAGCAGTACTTC
. | TRBJ2-7 | . | TRBV5-5 | CASAWGDNPYEQYF | TGTGCCAGCGCTTGGGGGGACAACCCCTACGAGCAGTACTTC
. | TRBJ1-2 | once | TRBV18 | CASSRSRGEDHYGYTF | TGTGCCAGCTCACGTTCTAGGGGGGAAGATCACTATGGCTACACCTTC
. | TRBJ2-7 | . | TRBV25-1 | CASSDLSSYEQYF | TGTGCCAGCAGTGATCTTAGCTCCTACGAGCAGTACTTC
. | TRBJ2-3 | . | TRBV7-2 | CASSLEGVSGSDTQYF | TGTGCCAGCAGCTTAGAAGGGGTCAGCGGCTCAGATACGCAGTATTTT
. | TRBJ2-5 | . | TRBV2 | CASSEVSDFQETQYF | TGTGCCAGCAGTGAAGTTAGTGACTTCCAAGAGACCCAGTACTTC
. | TRBJ1-1 | . | TRBV7-2 | CATTDPNTEAFF | TGTGCCACGACAGACCCGAACACTGAAGCTTTCTTT